The present T cell receptor (beta chain) was sequenced within a study of cytomegalovirus exposure and HLA in healthy donors. Study summary: A preliminary data release comprised 80 million to 95 million unique TCRs obtained from HLA-typed donors.

Participants comprised healthy donors of bone marrow. The junction had 11 bases not matched to a gene; V was cut back by 0 bases and J by 0 bases. The CDR3 is 19 amino acids. In germline, CDR1 is SGHTS, CDR2 YDEGEE. With 60 Vbeta and 13 Jbeta primers, the PCR was carried out. Libraries were prepared by immunoSEQ multiplex PCR; TCRdb keeps only in-frame clonotypes and omits some of them. The sample lists fewer than 200,000 clones, approximately 80% seen once, with around 10% in the top ten. This sequence was found in a man aged 45-60 years in good health and CMV-seropositive. The V call is TRBV5-8, the J call TRBJ1-5; 8 bases align to TRBD1. Source material: PBMCs. CDR3 residues: CASSLALGQATYSNQPQHF. CDR3 DNA sequence: TGTGCCAGCAGCTTGGCACTGGGACAGGCGACTTATAGCAATCAGCCCCAGCATTTT.